This T cell receptor (beta chain) was recorded in a study of T cells after yellow fever vaccination. Germline loops: CDR1 ENHRY, CDR2 SYGVKD. Deletions cut 3 bases from V and 3 bases from J, with 17 bases between. The CDR3 has 16 residues. This clonotype occurred a few times. UMIs and a universal primer site were added when TCR cDNA was made by 5'RACE template switching. TCRdb itself ran the 5' RACE reads through MiXCR, one entry per CDR3 protein. Among 300,000 to 400,000 distinct CDR3 sequences listed, roughly 10% were seen once. The chain employs TRBV10-3 and TRBJ1-1; D is unresolved. This sequence was found in a man aged 18 to 30 who received the YFV17D yellow fever vaccine. This specimen consisted of CD4+ T cells sorted from PBMCs, obtained 45 days after the yellow fever booster vaccination. The CDR3 DNA sequence: TGTGCCATCAGTGATATGAGAGGATCCGGGGACACTGAAGCTTTCTTT. This encodes CAISDMRGSGDTEAFF.